Sequencing of this TCR beta chain was carried out in a study of T cell responses to AZD1222 COVID-19 vaccine. Study-wide points: Along spike, vaccine-associated CD4 TCRs were found throughout, with dominance at 160-218 and 743-854. Reportedly, close to half of spike-specific TCRs are directed against unmutated variant regions. The study identified only five to seven AZD1222 recipients as seropositive at baseline.

As for this clone: Its cognate antigen is unknown.

Sequencing used immunoSEQ multiplex PCR; TCRdb keeps in-frame clones, though not all of them. The sample lists fewer than 200,000 clones; about 90% were seen once. Trimming took 2 bases from V and 0 from J, leaving 15 bases between them. Germline V lookup: CDR1 LNHDA, CDR2 SQIVND (reference sequence). The CDR3 has 17 amino acids. The receptor's source is an adult in good health. The J gene is TRBJ2-3, the V gene TRBV19; TRBD1 might be the D (6 bases). The sample here was peripheral blood, taken on day 0 of MenACWY control vaccination. The CDR3 coding sequence is TGTGCCAGTAGTATACTGACCGGGACACTTAGCACAGATACGCAGTATTTT. Protein product: CASSILTGTLSTDTQYF.